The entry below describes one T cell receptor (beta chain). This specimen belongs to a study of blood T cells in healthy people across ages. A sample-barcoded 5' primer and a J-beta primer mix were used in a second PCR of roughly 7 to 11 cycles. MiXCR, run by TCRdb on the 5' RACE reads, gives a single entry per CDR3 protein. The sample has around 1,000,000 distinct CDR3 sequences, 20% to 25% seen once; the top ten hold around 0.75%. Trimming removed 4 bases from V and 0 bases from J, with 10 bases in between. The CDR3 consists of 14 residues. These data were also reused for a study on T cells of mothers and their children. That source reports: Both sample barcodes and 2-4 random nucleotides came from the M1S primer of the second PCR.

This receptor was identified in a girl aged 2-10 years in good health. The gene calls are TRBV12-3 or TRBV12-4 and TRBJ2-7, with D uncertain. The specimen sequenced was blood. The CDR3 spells CASSSSAVSYEQYF. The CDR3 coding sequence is TGTGCCAGCAGTTCCTCGGCGGTCTCCTACGAGCAGTACTTC.